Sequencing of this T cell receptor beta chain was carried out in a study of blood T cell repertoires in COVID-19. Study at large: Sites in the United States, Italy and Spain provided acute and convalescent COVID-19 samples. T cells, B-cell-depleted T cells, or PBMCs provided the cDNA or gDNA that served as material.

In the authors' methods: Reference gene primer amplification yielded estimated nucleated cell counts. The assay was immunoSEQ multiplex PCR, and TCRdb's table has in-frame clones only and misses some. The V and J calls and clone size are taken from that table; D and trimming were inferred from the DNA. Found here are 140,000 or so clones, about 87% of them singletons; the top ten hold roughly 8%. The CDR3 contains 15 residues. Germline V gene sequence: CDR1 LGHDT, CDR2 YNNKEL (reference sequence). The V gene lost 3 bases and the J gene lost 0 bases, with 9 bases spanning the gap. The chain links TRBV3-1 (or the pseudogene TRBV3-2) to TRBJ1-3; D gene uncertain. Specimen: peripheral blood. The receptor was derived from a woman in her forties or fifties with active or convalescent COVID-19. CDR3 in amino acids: CASSQTTLSGNTIYF. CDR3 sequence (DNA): TGTGCCAGCAGCCAGACGACACTCTCTGGAAACACCATATATTTT.